This T cell receptor (beta chain) was observed in a study of shared clonotypes between healthy human individuals. Study information: Contributing individuals were two females and three males aged 18 to 49.

Germline V CDR1 and CDR2: SQVTM, ANQGSEA. CDR3 length: 15 amino acids. V gave up 4 bases and J gave up 3 bases, with 15 bases separating them. As originally analysed: ImmunoSEQ supplied junction-only sequences lacking quality scores, so filtering was different. Some clones are missing from TCRdb's copy, which holds only in-frame ones; the method was immunoSEQ multiplex PCR. The DNA gave D and trimming, while V, J and clone size come from that table. The sample yields approximately 500,000 clones, about 96% seen once. Negatively enriched CD4+ T cells were divided by CD45RA into naive and memory. Sequencing was done on a sample of naive CD4+ T cells sorted from blood. Subset specified: CD45RA+ positively selected. This clonotype was sampled from a woman aged 30 to 39 in good health. The chain has TRBV29-1 and TRBJ1-4; tentatively, D is TRBD1 (6 bases). The CDR3 coding sequence is TGCAGCGTTGCCGTCGGGGGGGGCCCTAATGAAAAACTGTTTTTT. Encoded protein: CSVAVGGGPNEKLFF.